The 19 T cell receptor beta chains given below trace back to one sample, sequenced in a study of T-cell reconstitution after alpha-beta-depleted transplantation in children. The library targeted TCRbeta and was prepared with unique molecular identifiers. TCRdb reprocessed the PCR reads with MiXCR, giving one entry per CDR3 protein. This sample has 600,000 to 700,000 distinct CDR3 sequences; 16% occur once, and the top ten carry about 1.1%. Sequencing was performed on PBMCs from the stem cell graft donor, taken from the stem cell graft. These receptors were taken from a human donor who donated a stem cell graft to a child with acute myeloid leukemia.

Ten or more counts support this clonotype. V gene TRBV20-1 combines with J gene TRBJ1-1; possible D gene TRBD1, 5 bases. Germline CDR1 reads DFQATT; CDR2 reads SNEGSKA (reference sequence). This CDR3 contains 15 residues. V lost 0 bases and J 5 bases, leaving 16 bases between the germline ends. The CDR3 nucleotides read TGCAGTGCTAGAGATCGACACAGGATGGAGACTGAAGCTTTCTTT. Translating it yields CSARDRHRMETEAFF.

This clonotype has a count of ten or more. The rearrangement uses TRBV7-2 and TRBJ2-1, with 10 bases fitting TRBD2. The germline gives CDR1 SGHTA, CDR2 FQGNSA. CDR3 size: 13 residues. J was trimmed by 13 bases and V by 5 bases; bases with no gene match: 8. The CDR3 coding sequence is TGTGCCAGCAGCCCGTTGCTAGCGGGGGTACAGTTCTTC. It specifies CASSPLLAGVQFF. Filled out from reference TRBV7-2 and TRBJ2-1, the complete variable domain reads GAGVSQSPSNKVTEKGKDVELRCDPISGHTALYWYRQSLGQGLEFLIYFQGNSAPDKSGLPSDRFSAERTGGSVSTLTIQRTQQEDSAVYLCASSPLLAGVQFFGPGTRLTVL.

The genes are TRBV4-1 and TRBJ1-6; TRBD1 aligns across 8 bases. Germline V gene data show CDR1 as MGHRA and CDR2 as YSYEKL. The CDR3 consists of 13 residues. V lost 5 bases and J lost 10; bases outside the gene matches: 4. The CDR3 sequence is CASSEGQGSPLHF. The DNA for the CDR3 is TGCGCCAGCAGCGAAGGACAGGGATCACCCCTCCACTTT.

This clonotype was counted many times. This CDR3 reads CASSVGEMLSYEQYF. CDR3 DNA: TGTGCCAGCAGCGTAGGAGAAATGCTCTCCTACGAGCAGTACTTC. The chain links TRBV9 to TRBJ2-7; D uncertain. Trimming removed 0 bases at V and 0 bases at J, with 10 bases between. This CDR3 is built from 15 residues. Germline CDR1 SGDLS, CDR2 YYNGEE.

The chain joins TRBV9 to TRBJ1-2; 10 positions match TRBD1. There are 15 residues in the CDR3. In germline, CDR1 is SGDLS, CDR2 YYNGEE. V trimming: 3 bases; J trimming: 6 bases; junction bases outside the gene matches: 8. The CDR3 protein is CASSGQGAQGHGYTF. The CDR3 DNA reads TGTGCCAGCAGCGGACAGGGGGCGCAAGGCCATGGCTACACCTTC.

The chain has TRBV7-2 and TRBJ2-6; TRBD1 might be the D (6 bases). This CDR3 is 16 amino acids long. The V gene lost 11 bases and the J gene lost 0 bases, with 17 bases spanning the gap. Germline CDR1 is SGHTA and CDR2 is FQGNSA. DNA for the CDR3: TGTGCCTTCAGAGGGGGTGGGATCTCTGGGGCCAACGTCCTGACTTTC. Translating gives CAFRGGGISGANVLTF.

The rearrangement joins TRBV6-5 to TRBJ1-5; D ambiguous. Looked up from germline, CDR1 is MNHEY and CDR2 is SVGAGI. CDR3 length equals 15 residues. V shed 3 bases and J shed 1 base, with 10 bases lying between them. The CDR3 protein is CASSYNSMSNQPQHF. The CDR3 DNA follows: TGTGCCAGCAGTTATAATTCTATGAGCAATCAGCCCCAGCATTTT.

The chain employs TRBV15 and TRBJ2-3; 7 bases align to TRBD1. V shed 0 bases, J shed 5 bases, and the junction held 8 bases outside the gene matches. The CDR3 runs 16 residues. Germline V gene sequence: CDR1 LNHNV, CDR2 YYDKDF (reference sequence). CDR3: CATSRDLRGIEDTQYF. The CDR3 coding sequence is TGTGCCACCAGCAGAGATCTCAGGGGGATAGAAGATACGCAGTATTTT.

The sample holds a few counts of this clonotype. The chain uses TRBV6-1 and TRBJ2-5; D call uncertain. The CDR3 is made up of 13 amino acids. Germline lookup yields CDR1 MNHNS and CDR2 SASEGT. V was clipped by 3 bases and J by 7 bases, with 12 bases between them. This chain's CDR3 is CASSEGQTPTQYF. CDR3 sequence (DNA): TGTGCCAGCAGTGAGGGTCAGACCCCGACCCAGTACTTC.

In its sample, this clonotype was seen many times. The CDR3 DNA follows: TGTGCCAGCAGTCAGGGACAGGGAGATCAGCCCCAGCATTTT. This encodes CASSQGQGDQPQHF. The gene calls are TRBV12-3 or TRBV12-4 and TRBJ1-5; 9 bases are shared with TRBD1. Trimming cost V 5 bases and J 5 bases; bases outside gene matches: 4. CDR3 size: 14 residues.

The chain employs TRBV7-2 and TRBJ2-7; no firm D call. The CDR3 extends over 14 amino acids. Germline V gene lookup returns CDR1 SGHTA and CDR2 FQGNSA. Trimming left V 5 bases short and J 0 bases short, with 11 bases between. The CDR3 loop is CASSPLRSSYEQYF. CDR3 bases: TGTGCCAGCAGCCCTTTGAGGAGCTCCTACGAGCAGTACTTC.

This clonotype has at least ten counts. V and J are TRBV13 and TRBJ1-6; a weak D match, TRBD1 (5 bases). CDR1 is PRHDT, CDR2 FYEKMQ, per germline (reference sequence). Trimming shortened V by 4 bases and J by 7 bases, and 11 bases separated the two germline ends. The CDR3 has 14 residues. The CDR3 bases are TGTGCCAGCAGCTCAGGGACGGCCAATTCACCCCTCCACTTT. Translation gives CASSSGTANSPLHF.

This clonotype came up many times. The V call is TRBV20-1, the J call TRBJ2-2, with 7 bases matching TRBD2. Germline assignment: CDR1 DFQATT and CDR2 SNEGSKA (reference sequence). This CDR3 contains 13 residues. The trim removed 2 bases at V and 5 bases at J, leaving 2 bases unmatched. The CDR3 here is CSARSGGTGELFF. DNA for the CDR3: TGCAGTGCTAGATCGGGAGGTACCGGGGAGCTGTTTTTT.

The chain's CDR3 is CASSSGHLSYEQYF. CDR3 sequence (DNA): TGTGCCAGCAGCTCGGGACACCTCTCCTACGAGCAGTACTTC. The rearrangement links TRBV7-2 to TRBJ2-7; D may be TRBD1 (6 bases). Germline CDR1 reads SGHTA; CDR2 reads FQGNSA. The CDR3 is 14 amino acids. V was clipped by 4 bases and J by 0 bases, with 10 bases between them. Using reference TRBV7-2 and TRBJ2-7 for the parts outside the CDR3, the full variable domain is GAGVSQSPSNKVTEKGKDVELRCDPISGHTALYWYRQSLGQGLEFLIYFQGNSAPDKSGLPSDRFSAERTGGSVSTLTIQRTQQEDSAVYLCASSSGHLSYEQYFGPGTRLTVT.

This rearrangement joins TRBV25-1 to TRBJ2-7; D could derive from TRBD1 or TRBD2 (6 bases each). This CDR3 has 13 amino acids. CDR1 MGHDK and CDR2 SYGVNS come from the germline V gene. The V end lost 5 bases, the J end lost 3 bases, and 11 bases lay between the germline ends. In nucleotides, the CDR3 is TGTGCCAGCAGTAGGGGGGCTTTCTACGAGCAGTACTTC. It is translated as CASSRGAFYEQYF.

This rearrangement joins TRBV5-1 to TRBJ1-2, with D possibly being TRBD1 (5 bases). CDR3 size: 15 residues. From germline, CDR1 is SGHRS and CDR2 YFSETQ. V shed 4 bases and J shed 6 bases, with 19 bases lying between them. The CDR3 sequence is CASSRFEGRENGYTF. In DNA form, the CDR3 reads TGCGCCAGCAGCCGTTTCGAGGGGCGAGAAAATGGCTACACCTTC.

The chain uses TRBV7-7 and TRBJ2-5; TRBD1 is a possible D gene (6 bases). CDR1 SSHAT and CDR2 FNYEAQ come from the germline V gene (reference sequence). The CDR3 consists of 16 residues. V gave up 1 base and J gave up 0 bases, with 12 bases separating them. CDR3: CASSLGTGQYQETQYF. The DNA for the CDR3 is TGTGCCAGCAGCTTAGGGACCGGACAGTACCAAGAGACCCAGTACTTC.

This clonotype was detected many times. The V call is TRBV5-6, the J call TRBJ2-1; 9 bases agree with TRBD2. Trimming took 4 bases from V and 3 from J; bases not matched to a gene: 8. Germline CDR1 is SGHDT and CDR2 is YYEEEE. The CDR3 extends over 16 amino acids. CDR3 region: CASSMTSGALYNEQFF. The DNA for the CDR3 is TGTGCCAGCAGCATGACTAGCGGCGCCCTCTACAATGAGCAGTTCTTC.

The genes are TRBV5-1 and TRBJ2-7; perhaps TRBD1 as D (6 bases). In germline, CDR1 is SGHRS, CDR2 YFSETQ. The CDR3 loop spans 12 amino acids. V was shortened by 5 bases and J by 5 bases, with 11 bases between the two germline ends. The CDR3 protein is CASRRQENEQYF. CDR3 nucleotides: TGCGCCAGCAGACGACAGGAGAACGAGCAGTACTTC.